The 10 T cell receptor beta chains listed next were all sequenced from one sample in a study of CD8 T cells in Susac syndrome. Reverse transcription of roughly 0.45 to 1 ug RNA was performed with random hexamers. MiXCR was run by TCRdb on the immunoSEQ multiplex PCR reads, yielding one entry per CDR3 protein. The sample yields about 150,000 distinct CDR3 sequences, 95% seen once. Sequences were obtained from CD4+ T cells from PBMCs. Every receptor here comes from a human donor with Susac syndrome.

The rearrangement links TRBV29-1 to TRBJ2-7; D not certain. Trimming removed 6 bases at V and 1 base at J, with 13 bases between. The CDR3 loop spans 13 amino acids. The germline CDR1 and CDR2 sequences are SQVTM and ANQGSEA. DNA of the CDR3: TGCAGCGTATCGGGTTCAGGATCCTACGAGCAGTACTTC. The encoded protein is CSVSGSGSYEQYF.

Note on this clonotype: Compared with germline, one end of the junction differs, possibly owing to a read error. The chain employs TRBV7-6 and TRBJ1-3; D remains unclear. The CDR3 totals 15 residues. The germline V gene encodes CDR1 SGHVS and CDR2 FNYEAQ. CDR3 in amino acids: CASRGQTFSENTIYF. The DNA for the CDR3 is TGTGCCAGCAGAGGCCAAACCTTCTCTGAAAACACCATATATTTT.

The CDR3 nucleotides read TGCAGCGTTGAATCTAGCCTACCTACCTACAATGAGCAGTTCTTC. This translates into CSVESSLPTYNEQFF. V gene TRBV29-1 combines with J gene TRBJ2-1, with D perhaps matching TRBD2 (5 bases). The CDR3 is made up of 15 amino acids. Germline V lookup: CDR1 SQVTM, CDR2 ANQGSEA. V dropped 2 bases and J dropped 2 bases, with 13 bases sitting between them.

The rearrangement joins TRBV5-6 to TRBJ2-5; D is possibly TRBD1 (6 bases). From germline, CDR1 is SGHDT and CDR2 YYEEEE. Trimming took off 6 bases at V and 3 bases at J, with 12 bases between the two ends. The CDR3 contains 13 residues. For the CDR3, the DNA is TGTGCCAGCACACTACAGGGTGAAGAGACCCAGTACTTC. Translating it yields CASTLQGEETQYF.

The rearrangement uses TRBV3-1 and TRBJ2-7, with D perhaps being TRBD1 or TRBD2 (5 bases each). Germline CDR1 is LGHDT and CDR2 is YNNKEL (reference sequence). The CDR3 is 13 residues long. Between the trimmed V and J ends, which lost 4 bases and 2 bases, there was a span of 9 bases. CDR3 bases: TGTGCCAGCAGCCCCGGGACCCCCTACGAGCAGTACTTC. Translating gives CASSPGTPYEQYF.

This clonotype was seen once. The chain carries TRBV23-1 and TRBJ2-7; D gene ambiguous. TRBV23-1 is an ORF for which the function is uncertain. V dropped 6 bases and J dropped 2 bases, with 17 bases sitting between them. The CDR3 consists of 15 residues. CDR3 amino acids: CASRVGPPPPYEQYF. CDR3 sequence (DNA): TGCGCCAGCAGGGTTGGACCCCCCCCACCCTACGAGCAGTACTTC.

The chain couples TRBV4-3 to TRBJ2-1; the D is unclear. V was clipped by 3 bases and J by 9 bases, with 12 bases between them. Germline CDR1 LGHNA, CDR2 YSLEER. The CDR3 totals 13 residues. The CDR3 DNA reads as TGCGCCAGCAGCCAGGGTATGACTGGTGAGCAGTTCTTC. Translating it yields CASSQGMTGEQFF.

V gene TRBV5-1 combines with J gene TRBJ2-1; 13 bases fit TRBD2. The CDR3 is 16 residues long. From germline, CDR1 is SGHRS and CDR2 YFSETQ. V shed 4 bases, J shed 5 bases, and the junction held 6 bases outside the gene matches. The DNA of the CDR3 is TGCGCCAGCAGCGTAGGACTAGCGGGGGACCACAATGAGCAGTTCTTC. It encodes CASSVGLAGDHNEQFF.

The chain combines TRBV29-1 with TRBJ2-7; 9 bases are shared with TRBD1. The CDR3 extends over 15 amino acids. J gave up 2 bases and V 1 base, and 6 bases lay outside the gene matches. Looked up from germline, CDR1 is SQVTM and CDR2 is ANQGSEA. The CDR3 loop reads CSVEVDRTGAYEQYF. DNA for the CDR3: TGCAGCGTTGAAGTCGATCGGACAGGGGCCTACGAGCAGTACTTC.

The rearrangement links TRBV20-1 to TRBJ2-5, with 8 bases lining up with TRBD1. This CDR3 has 17 residues. Germline CDR1 reads DFQATT; CDR2 reads SNEGSKA (reference sequence). Losses at the gene ends were 1 base for V and 2 bases for J; bases not matched to a gene: 12. CDR3 residues: CSARAPPGQAKQETQYF. For the CDR3, the DNA is TGCAGTGCTAGAGCACCTCCGGGACAGGCGAAACAAGAGACCCAGTACTTC.